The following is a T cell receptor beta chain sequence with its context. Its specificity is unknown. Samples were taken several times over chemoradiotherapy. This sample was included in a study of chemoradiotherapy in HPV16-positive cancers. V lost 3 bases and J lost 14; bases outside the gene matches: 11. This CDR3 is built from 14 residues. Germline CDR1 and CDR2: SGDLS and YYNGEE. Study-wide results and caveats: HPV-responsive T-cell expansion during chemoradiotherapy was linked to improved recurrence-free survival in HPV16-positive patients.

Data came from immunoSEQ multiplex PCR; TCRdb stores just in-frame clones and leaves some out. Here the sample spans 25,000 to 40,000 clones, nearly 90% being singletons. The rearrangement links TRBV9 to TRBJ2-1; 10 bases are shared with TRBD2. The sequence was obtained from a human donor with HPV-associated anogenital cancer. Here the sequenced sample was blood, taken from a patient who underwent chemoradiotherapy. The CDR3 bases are TGTGCCAGCAGCGCCGGCTACTCTAGCGGGAGTAAGTTCTTC. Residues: CASSAGYSSGSKFF.